A selection of T cell receptor beta chains follows, all from one sample in a study of T cell changes during pregnancy in multiple sclerosis. The table came from immunoSEQ multiplex PCR; TCRdb's copy has only in-frame clones and leaves some out. Among about 47,000 clones listed, more than 80% were seen once. The sequences come from CD8+ T cells from peripheral blood mononuclear cells, collected in the second trimester of pregnancy. These receptors were collected from a female donor with multiple sclerosis, enrolled in a pregnancy study. Both conserved end residues are part of each CDR3. The D gene is left open where the match is weak. Size values are once, few and many counts, or a class for expanded clones, and some rows have none.

TRBD1	TRBV9	NA	TRBJ1-3	CASSVGDRPYSGNTIYF	TGTGCCAGCAGCGTAGGGGACAGGCCTTACTCTGGAAACACCATATATTTT
TRBD2	TRBV5-4	once	TRBJ2-3	CASSLEGLADPDTQYF	TGTGCCAGCAGTCTGGAGGGGCTAGCGGATCCAGATACGCAGTATTTT
TRBD1	TRBV15	NA	TRBJ2-7	CATSTWTGSYEQYF	TGTGCCACCAGCACATGGACAGGCTCCTACGAGCAGTACTTC
TRBD2	TRBV7-7	few	TRBJ2-3	CASSPSGAITDTQYF	TGTGCTAGCAGCCCTAGCGGGGCTATCACAGATACGCAGTATTTT
NA	TRBV7-9	NA	TRBJ2-7	CASTPLGSPYEQYF	TGTGCCAGCACCCCCTTAGGGAGCCCATACGAGCAGTACTTC
TRBD2	TRBV13	NA	TRBJ2-1	CASSVSGAYNEQFF	TGTGCCAGCAGTGTTAGCGGGGCCTACAATGAGCAGTTCTTC
NA	TRBV7-9	once	TRBJ2-3	CASSLGVSGGTDTQYF	TGTGCCAGCAGCTTAGGGGTTTCGGGGGGCACAGATACGCAGTATTTT
NA	TRBV9	NA	TRBJ2-6	CASSDNSGANVLTF	TGTGCCAGCAGCGACAACTCTGGGGCCAACGTCCTGACTTTC
NA	TRBV7-9	NA	TRBJ2-1	CASRQTLAQFF	TGTGCCAGCCGCCAAACCTTGGCGCAGTTCTTC
NA	TRBV7-6	NA	TRBJ1-2	CASSPSGSPRYGYTF	TGTGCCAGCAGCCCTAGTGGCAGCCCGAGATATGGCTACACCTTC
TRBD1	TRBV5-6	NA	TRBJ2-7	CASSYTGGGEQYF	TGTGCCAGCAGCTATACAGGGGGCGGCGAGCAGTACTTC
TRBD1	TRBV2	NA	TRBJ1-1	CASSEIGTAVGTEAFF	TGTGCCAGCAGTGAAATCGGGACAGCGGTAGGCACTGAAGCTTTCTTT
NA	TRBV9	NA	TRBJ2-7	CASSVVSDADSGEQYF	TGTGCCAGCAGCGTAGTAAGCGATGCGGATTCCGGCGAGCAGTACTTC
NA	TRBV13	once	TRBJ2-1	CASSLGPNSYNEQFF	TGTGCCAGCAGCTTAGGTCCCAATTCCTACAATGAGCAGTTCTTC
TRBD2	TRBV7-8	NA	TRBJ2-1	CASSYSSGGFSDEQFF	TGTGCCAGCAGCTACTCTAGCGGGGGGTTTTCTGATGAGCAGTTCTTC
NA	TRBV6-1	NA	TRBJ2-3	CASTEVPTDTQYF	TGTGCCAGCACCGAGGTTCCCACAGATACGCAGTATTTT
TRBD1	TRBV6-5	once	TRBJ2-3	CASSVGQGMYTQYF	TGTGCCAGCAGTGTGGGACAGGGAATGTATACGCAGTATTTT
NA	TRBV28	NA	TRBJ1-6	CASSPRGSDNSPLHF	TGTGCCAGCAGTCCACGGGGGTCTGATAATTCACCCCTCCACTTT
NA	TRBV9	NA	TRBJ2-7	CASSNQGRGGEQYF	TGTGCCAGCAGCAATCAAGGGAGGGGGGGCGAGCAGTACTTC
TRBD1	TRBV9	NA	TRBJ2-7	CASSPGGQGNDEQYF	TGTGCCAGCAGCCCCGGGGGACAGGGGAATGACGAGCAGTACTTC
TRBD2	TRBV5-5	NA	TRBJ2-7	CASSYSGSGYEQYF	TGTGCCAGCAGCTATAGCGGGAGCGGATACGAGCAGTACTTC
TRBD1	TRBV28	NA	TRBJ2-7	CASTPTGFSDEQYF	TGTGCCAGCACCCCGACAGGGTTTTCCGACGAGCAGTACTTC
NA	TRBV6-1	NA	TRBJ1-5	CASSEMRNQPQHF	TGTGCCAGCAGTGAGATGAGGAATCAGCCCCAGCATTTT
TRBD2	TRBV5-4	NA	TRBJ2-2	CASSFPGGTGELFF	TGTGCCAGCAGCTTCCCGGGGGGGACCGGGGAGCTGTTTTTT
TRBD2	TRBV27	NA	TRBJ2-1	CASSVPTSGDNEQFF	TGTGCCAGCAGCGTCCCGACTAGCGGAGACAATGAGCAGTTCTTC
TRBD1	TRBV28	NA	TRBJ1-4	CASSPTGTGELDEKLFF	TGTGCCAGCAGCCCCACCGGGACAGGAGAGCTTGATGAAAAACTGTTTTTT
TRBD2	TRBV5-5	NA	TRBJ2-1	CASTQRGSGSRNEQFF	TGTGCCAGCACCCAGCGGGGCAGCGGGAGTCGCAATGAGCAGTTCTTC
NA	TRBV6-5	once	TRBJ2-7	CASKGVSYEQYF	TGTGCCAGCAAAGGGGTGTCCTACGAGCAGTACTTC
NA	TRBV2	NA	TRBJ2-1	CASRDLRGLYNEQFF	TGTGCCAGCAGGGATCTGCGGGGGCTTTACAATGAGCAGTTCTTC
NA	TRBV6-5	NA	TRBJ1-1	CASILATEAFF	TGTGCCAGCATCCTGGCCACTGAAGCTTTCTTT
NA	TRBV7-6	once	TRBJ2-5	CASSSIQDLEETQYF	TGTGCCAGCAGCTCTATACAGGATTTAGAGGAGACCCAGTACTTC
NA	TRBV13	NA	TRBJ2-1	CASSPSYRGEQFF	TGTGCCAGCAGCCCTTCTTATCGCGGTGAGCAGTTCTTC
TRBD2	TRBV28	NA	TRBJ2-2	CASSYILSGGSTNTGELFF	TGTGCCAGCAGTTACATACTTAGCGGGGGGTCAACGAACACCGGGGAGCTGTTTTTT
NA	TRBV19	NA	TRBJ1-1	CASSIPQQGSWWGNTEAFF	TGTGCCAGTAGTATCCCTCAACAGGGCAGTTGGTGGGGGAACACTGAAGCTTTCTTT
NA	TRBV6-1	NA	TRBJ1-3	CASVGQGTGNTIYF	TGTGCCAGCGTTGGGCAGGGGACTGGAAACACCATATATTTT
TRBD1	TRBV15	NA	TRBJ1-2	CATSNRTGSHLGYTF	TGTGCCACCAGCAACAGGACAGGGTCCCATCTTGGCTACACCTTC
NA	TRBV23-1	NA	TRBJ2-7	CASSRYPRQTTYEQYF	TGCGCCAGCAGTCGCTACCCCCGACAGACGACCTACGAGCAGTACTTC
NA	TRBV4-1	NA	TRBJ2-1	CASSQTSGEQFF	TGCGCCAGCAGCCAGACTAGTGGAGAGCAGTTCTTC
TRBD1	TRBV9	NA	TRBJ1-2	CASSVQDRAGGYGYTF	TGTGCCAGCAGCGTTCAGGACAGGGCAGGGGGGTATGGCTACACCTTC
TRBD2	TRBV5-6	NA	TRBJ2-7	CASSYGLAGGIDEQYF	TGTGCCAGCAGCTATGGACTAGCGGGGGGCATCGACGAGCAGTACTTC
TRBD2	TRBV29-1	NA	TRBJ2-5	CSVDPKGLAGVQETQYF	TGCAGCGTTGACCCCAAGGGGCTAGCGGGGGTTCAAGAGACCCAGTACTTC
NA	TRBV19	NA	TRBJ2-7	CASRHPTGSSYEQYF	TGTGCCAGTAGACACCCGACAGGTAGCTCCTACGAGCAGTACTTC
TRBD1	TRBV4-1	NA	TRBJ1-6	CASSPGPGQGNSPLHF	TGCGCCAGCAGCCCCGGACCGGGACAGGGAAATTCACCCCTCCACTTT
NA	TRBV10-2	NA	TRBJ2-5	CASLPAGVPIETQYF	TGCGCCAGCCTCCCGGCAGGGGTACCGATCGAGACCCAGTACTTC
NA	TRBV7-9	once	TRBJ1-5	CASSSYDQPQHF	TGTGCCAGCAGCTCTTATGATCAGCCCCAGCATTTT
TRBD1	TRBV7-6	NA	TRBJ1-3	CASSLALLTGGRGNTIYF	TGTGCCAGCAGCTTAGCGTTACTAACAGGGGGAAGGGGAAACACCATATATTTT
TRBD1	TRBV19	NA	TRBJ2-7	CASTPGGSPDEQYF	TGTGCCAGTACTCCAGGGGGAAGTCCGGACGAGCAGTACTTC
NA	TRBV27	NA	TRBJ2-5	CASSPLGGGFVGETQYF	TGTGCCAGCAGCCCCCTGGGGGGGGGCTTCGTGGGAGAGACCCAGTACTTC
NA	TRBV16	NA	TRBJ1-2	CASSPADTGEGYTF	TGTGCCAGCAGCCCAGCCGACACAGGCGAAGGCTACACCTTC
TRBD1	TRBV27	NA	TRBJ1-1	CASSLQQGQGRTFF	TGTGCCAGCAGTCTTCAGCAGGGACAGGGGCGAACTTTCTTT
TRBD2	TRBV18	NA	TRBJ2-2	CASSPIAGGPGEELFF	TGTGCCAGCTCACCAATAGCGGGGGGCCCCGGCGAAGAGCTGTTTTTT